This record looks at one T cell receptor (beta chain) sequence and its context. Its antigen is unidentified. CDR3 length: 18 amino acids. Germline loops: CDR1 SEHNR, CDR2 FQNEAQ (reference sequence). The ends lost 1 base at V and 5 bases at J; junction bases unmatched: 14. Building of the TCR beta libraries involved iRepertoire HTBI primers and Arm-PCR of CDR3 regions. TCRdb used MiXCR to reprocess the multiplex PCR reads, holding one entry per CDR3 protein. The repertoire has 400,000 to 600,000 distinct CDR3 sequences, 20% to 25% of them found once; the top ten carry 7.1%. This sample was included in a study of regulatory T cells in long-lasting Graves disease. Documented time point: persistent/refractory GD, antithyroid drugs over 5 years with positive TRAb. Generation of the TCR library employed RNA extracted from PBMCs. The patients were drawn from one endocrinology department in Xi'an, China. Overall study findings and caveats: Thyroid tissue was not sampled; only peripheral blood was. Compared with new cases, persistent Graves' patients showed reduced TCR diversity.

This receptor was identified in a female donor with Graves disease. The genes are TRBV7-9 and TRBJ1-5, with 7 bases aligning to TRBD1. This sample comprised peripheral blood mononuclear cells (PBMCs), obtained when the disease was refractory, from a patient treated with antithyroid drugs. The CDR3: CASSLEDYGTDHHQPQHF. The CDR3 nucleotides are TGTGCCAGCAGCTTAGAGGACTACGGGACAGACCATCATCAGCCCCAGCATTTT.